The 29 T cell receptor beta chains in this list originate from one sample, sequenced in a study of blood T cell repertoires in COVID-19. Measured with immunoSEQ multiplex PCR; TCRdb has only the in-frame clones, and not every one. The repertoire includes roughly 250,000 clones, about 83% of them detected once, and 4% sits in the top ten. Sample: peripheral blood. These receptors were obtained from a man aged 50 or older with acute or convalescent COVID-19.

The rearrangement uses TRBV12-3 or TRBV12-4 and TRBJ2-1; D might be TRBD2 (5 bases). This CDR3 has 13 amino acids. V lost 5 bases and J lost 6, with 11 bases in between. In DNA form, the CDR3 reads TGTGCCAGCAGTCCAGAGGGCCCCAATGAGCAGTTCTTC. Its protein is CASSPEGPNEQFF.

CDR3 sequence reads: CASSFTGGGPAKNIQYF. CDR3 nucleotides: TGTGCCAGCAGCTTTACGGGGGGAGGACCGGCCAAAAACATTCAGTACTTC. The chain has TRBV5-4 and TRBJ2-4; 7 positions match TRBD2. The CDR3 totals 17 residues. The V gene end was trimmed by 2 bases and the J gene end by 1 base; junction bases not matched to a gene: 9. The germline gives CDR1 SGHNT, CDR2 YYREEE (reference sequence).

This chain links TRBV10-1 with TRBJ2-1, with a possible D match to TRBD2 (6 bases). The CDR3 has 15 residues. CDR1 is WNHNN and CDR2 is SYGVQD in the germline V gene (reference sequence). Trimming pared 6 bases from V and 2 bases from J, leaving 14 bases between. This CDR3 reads CASSLGGETYNEQFF. CDR3 coding DNA: TGCGCCAGCAGCCTCGGGGGAGAAACCTACAATGAGCAGTTCTTC.

This clone was counted a few times. This chain joins TRBV6-1 and TRBJ1-1, with D possibly matching TRBD1 (6 bases). CDR1 and CDR2 (germline): MNHNS, SASEGT. Trimming cost V 3 bases and J 6 bases, with 17 bases left between them. This CDR3 comprises 15 residues. The chain's CDR3 is CASSEMTGGWAEAFF. DNA for the CDR3: TGTGCCAGCAGTGAGATGACAGGCGGATGGGCTGAAGCTTTCTTT.

The rearrangement uses TRBV5-5 and TRBJ1-5; D may be TRBD1 (5 bases). Germline CDR1 and CDR2: SGHKS and YYEKEE (reference sequence). V gave up 4 bases and J gave up 2 bases, with 13 bases separating them. This CDR3 is 15 amino acids long. This CDR3 reads CASSIQWGGNQPQHF. The CDR3 region has the DNA TGTGCCAGCAGCATTCAGTGGGGCGGCAATCAGCCCCAGCATTTT.

This clone was counted a single time. V usage is TRBV28 and J usage is TRBJ1-5; TRBD1 matches 7 bases. Trimming at V came to 4 bases and at J to 7 bases, leaving 10 bases not matched to a gene. Per the germline V gene, CDR1 is MDHEN and CDR2 is SYDVKM. The CDR3 runs to 15 residues. The CDR3 coding sequence is TGTGCCAGCAGTTATGGAGACAGGGAAATACAGCCCCAGCATTTT. This encodes CASSYGDREIQPQHF.

In regard to this clone: At one end, the junction sequence differs from germline, possibly due to a read error. The rearrangement joins TRBV4-2 to TRBJ1-1, with D hard to call. Germline V gene sequence: CDR1 LGHNA, CDR2 YNFKEQ. There are 14 residues in the CDR3. The CDR3 is CASSQDRGNPEAFF. DNA for the CDR3: TGTGCCAGCAGCCAAGATCGAGGGAACCCTGAAGCTTTCTTT.

The J gene is TRBJ1-1, the V gene TRBV27; 7 positions agree with TRBD1. The CDR3 is 13 residues long. Germline V CDR1 and CDR2: MNHEY, SMNVEV (reference sequence). With V trimmed by 5 bases and J by 4 bases, 4 bases remained unmatched. This CDR3 reads CASSRQGSTEAFF. CDR3 nucleotides: TGTGCCAGCAGTAGACAGGGAAGCACTGAAGCTTTCTTT.

The chain joins TRBV25-1 to TRBJ1-2, with unresolved D. The CDR3 runs 13 residues. V lost 2 bases and J 4 bases, leaving 8 bases between the germline ends. Germline CDR1 is MGHDK and CDR2 is SYGVNS. CDR3 coding DNA: TGTGCCAGCAGTGAAGGTCGGGGCTATGGCTACACCTTC. Its protein is CASSEGRGYGYTF.

The chain links TRBV9 to TRBJ2-7; 9 nucleotides align to TRBD2. V lost 0 bases to trimming and J lost 5 bases; unmatched junction nucleotides: 6. There are 15 residues in the CDR3. CDR1 is SGDLS, CDR2 YYNGEE, per germline. The CDR3 reads CASSVEGLAGDEQYF. CDR3 nucleotide sequence: TGTGCCAGCAGCGTAGAGGGACTAGCCGGGGACGAGCAGTACTTC.

The rearrangement links TRBV20-1 to TRBJ2-2; TRBD2 matches 9 bases. The germline V gene has CDR1 DFQATT and CDR2 SNEGSKA (reference sequence). The length of the CDR3 is 15 residues. V was pared by 5 bases and J by 8 bases, with 12 bases of the junction left unmatched. CDR3 protein: CSARGSGSLTGELFF. CDR3 sequence (DNA): TGCAGTGCTCGTGGTAGCGGGAGCTTGACGGGGGAGCTGTTTTTT.

The chain carries TRBV28 and TRBJ2-3, with 9 nucleotides matching TRBD2. The CDR3 is 16 residues long. V dropped 2 bases and J dropped 0; count of bases not matched to a gene: 3. Per the germline V gene, CDR1 is MDHEN and CDR2 is SYDVKM. CDR3: CASSLTSGPSTDTQYF. CDR3 nucleotides: TGTGCCAGCAGTTTAACTAGCGGGCCTAGCACAGATACGCAGTATTTT. The complete variable domain, with remaining parts taken from reference TRBV28 and TRBJ2-3, reads DVKVTQSSRYLVKRTGEKVFLECVQDMDHENMFWYRQDPGLGLRLIYFSYDVKMKEKGDIPEGYSVSREKKERFSLILESASTNQTSMYLCASSLTSGPSTDTQYFGPGTRLTVL.

The CDR3 DNA reads TGCAGCGTTGAGGGGCTGGGGGCGGACACTGAAGCTTTCTTT. It translates to CSVEGLGADTEAFF. The J gene is TRBJ1-1, the V gene TRBV29-1, with a weak D call TRBD1 (6 bases). The CDR3 extends over 14 amino acids. The V and J ends lost 3 bases and 3 bases respectively, with 14 bases between them. CDR1 is SQVTM, CDR2 ANQGSEA, per germline.

This clone was detected a few times. This chain joins TRBV5-5 and TRBJ2-7; 7 bases map to TRBD1. The CDR3 is 14 amino acids. In germline, CDR1 is SGHKS, CDR2 YYEKEE (reference sequence). V dropped 0 bases and J dropped 7; count of bases not matched to a gene: 7. The CDR3 here is CASSLEQGPGEQYF. The CDR3 bases are TGTGCCAGCAGCTTGGAACAGGGGCCAGGGGAGCAGTACTTC.

The chain links TRBV18 to TRBJ1-1, with D possibly being TRBD1 (6 bases). The germline V gene has CDR1 KGHSH and CDR2 LQKENI. V lost 0 bases and J 4 bases, leaving 18 bases between the germline ends. The CDR3 totals 17 residues. Written as DNA, the CDR3 is TGTGCCAGCTCACCACCGGGGGGGCAAGGGGCCAGCACTGAAGCTTTCTTT. This sequence encodes CASSPPGGQGASTEAFF.

The V and J genes are TRBV11-2 and TRBJ1-4; D remains ambiguous. Trimming took 5 bases from V and 0 from J, leaving 16 bases between them. This CDR3 has 17 residues. In germline, CDR1 is SGHAT, CDR2 FQNNGV. Written as DNA, the CDR3 is TGTGCCAGCAGCGACAAGAGGGAGTATGCAACTAATGAAAAACTGTTTTTT. Amino acid sequence: CASSDKREYATNEKLFF.

The chain employs TRBV7-9 and TRBJ1-5; D remains ambiguous. Trimming left V 8 bases short and J 7 bases short, with 12 bases between. The CDR3 loop spans 12 amino acids. CDR1 and CDR2 (germline): SEHNR, FQNEAQ (reference sequence). The CDR3 is CASQAGNQPQHF. The CDR3 DNA reads as TGTGCCAGCCAGGCGGGTAACCAGCCCCAGCATTTT.

The gene calls are TRBV5-5 and TRBJ2-1; TRBD1 is a possible D gene (6 bases). V shed 1 base and J shed 10 bases, with 12 bases lying between them. The CDR3 covers 13 residues. Per the germline V gene, CDR1 is SGHKS and CDR2 is YYEKEE (reference sequence). DNA for the CDR3: TGTGCCAGCAGCTTGCTGACAGGAACGGAGCAGTTCTTC. It encodes CASSLLTGTEQFF.

The V call is TRBV9, the J call TRBJ1-5; 9 bases align to TRBD1. This CDR3 is built from 18 residues. CDR1 SGDLS and CDR2 YYNGEE come from the germline V gene. The trim removed 4 bases at V and 2 bases at J, leaving 13 bases unmatched. Here the CDR3 reads CASSPQQQGARGNQPQHF. In DNA, the CDR3 is TGTGCCAGCAGCCCCCAGCAACAGGGGGCGCGTGGCAATCAGCCCCAGCATTTT.

This chain links TRBV6-5 with TRBJ2-4, with TRBD2 as a possible D gene (6 bases). The CDR3 spans 13 residues. Germline CDR1 is MNHEY and CDR2 is SVGAGI. V was pared by 7 bases and J by 8 bases, with 15 bases between. The CDR3 reads CASTQGAGHIQYF. CDR3 sequence (DNA): TGTGCCAGCACCCAAGGGGCGGGGCACATTCAGTACTTC.

In nucleotides, the CDR3 is TGTGCCAGCAGCTCCGGGGGGGCCGGCACTGAAGCTTTCTTT. Its translation: CASSSGGAGTEAFF. The J gene is TRBJ1-1, the V gene TRBV9, with D perhaps TRBD1 (6 bases). With 4 bases removed from V and 4 bases from J, the gap between germline ends came to 14 bases. This CDR3 contains 14 residues. The germline gives CDR1 SGDLS, CDR2 YYNGEE.

Written as DNA, the CDR3 is TGTGCCAGCAGTTACGGGCGTTTATCGGCAGCTTTCTTT. Its translation: CASSYGRLSAAFF. The chain carries TRBV6-5 and TRBJ1-1; D gene uncertain. V lost 2 bases, J lost 10 bases, and 14 bases lay in between. From germline, CDR1 is MNHEY and CDR2 SVGAGI. This CDR3 contains 13 residues.

This chain uses TRBV16 with TRBJ2-2; D remains unclear. CDR1 is KGHSY, CDR2 FQNENV, per germline. The V gene lost 0 bases and the J gene lost 5 bases, with 19 bases spanning the gap. The CDR3 extends over 18 amino acids. The CDR3 loop is CASSQSVSGDVYTGELFF. In nucleotides, the CDR3 is TGTGCCAGCAGCCAATCGGTATCAGGCGACGTATATACCGGGGAGCTGTTTTTT.

The gene calls are TRBV9 and TRBJ2-1, with 9 bases fitting TRBD2. V shed 4 bases and J 5 bases; nucleotides not matched to a gene: 4. Per the germline V gene, CDR1 is SGDLS and CDR2 is YYNGEE. The CDR3 totals 14 residues. The CDR3 DNA reads as TGTGCCAGCAGCAAGACTAGCGGACACAATGAGCAGTTCTTC. Encoded protein: CASSKTSGHNEQFF.

This clone was found a few times. The CDR3 DNA is TGTGCCGGGAGACCCCCCCAGGGGACTGAAGCTTTCTTT. Residues: CAGRPPQGTEAFF. The rearrangement joins TRBV6-5 to TRBJ1-1; tentative D call: TRBD1 (6 bases). The V gene's germline CDR1 is MNHEY and CDR2 SVGAGI. This CDR3 region has 13 residues. Deletions cut 11 bases from V and 5 bases from J, with 18 bases between.

The rearrangement uses TRBV10-2 and TRBJ1-1; 9 bases agree with TRBD1. The V segment lost 7 bases and the J segment 1 base; nucleotides outside the gene matches: 4. The CDR3 covers 14 residues. Germline CDR1 is WSHSY and CDR2 is SAAADI. As DNA, the CDR3 is TGCGCCAGCATAATGGACAGGGGGAACACTGAAGCTTTCTTT. It is translated as CASIMDRGNTEAFF.

The rearrangement uses TRBV6-5 and TRBJ1-1; no definite D call. The CDR3 consists of 14 residues. The V gene lost 5 bases and the J gene lost 5 bases, with 15 bases spanning the gap. Germline V lookup: CDR1 MNHEY, CDR2 SVGAGI. The CDR3 reads CASSKEGGLTEAFF. For the CDR3, the DNA is TGTGCCAGCAGTAAGGAGGGAGGGCTGACTGAAGCTTTCTTT.

This clone showed up just once. This chain joins TRBV29-1 and TRBJ2-2, with 12 bases aligning to TRBD1. Germline loops: CDR1 SQVTM, CDR2 ANQGSEA. Losses at the gene ends were 4 bases for V and 2 bases for J; bases not matched to a gene: 2. The CDR3 is 15 residues long. The CDR3, as DNA: TGCAGCGTTGGGGACAGGGGGCGCAACACCGGGGAGCTGTTTTTT. This sequence encodes CSVGDRGRNTGELFF.

The V call is TRBV27, the J call TRBJ2-2, with D maybe TRBD1 (5 bases). The CDR3 spans 15 residues. Germline CDR1 and CDR2: MNHEY and SMNVEV (reference sequence). Trimming took off 3 bases at V and 4 bases at J, with 12 bases between the two ends. The CDR3 loop is CASSLVGVATGELFF. CDR3 coding DNA: TGTGCCAGCAGTTTGGTAGGGGTGGCCACCGGGGAGCTGTTTTTT.